The clone carrying this T cell receptor beta chain was counted a single time. Its antigen is unidentified. These data are taken from a study of cytomegalovirus exposure and HLA in healthy donors. Whole-study findings and limits: The authors judged a highly shared variant cluster likely a sequencing artifact.

Germline V CDR1 and CDR2: SGHRS, YFSETQ. With V trimmed by 6 bases and J by 0 bases, 8 bases remained unmatched. The CDR3 runs to 15 residues. PCR primers comprised 60 Vbeta and 13 Jbeta primers. Here immunoSEQ multiplex PCR was the method, and the copy in TCRdb shows in-frame clones only, minus some. The repertoire has over 100,000 clones, around 80% of them found once; the top ten carry around 4.9%. Specimen: PBMCs. This clonotype was sampled from a man aged 30 to 45 in good health and CMV-seropositive. The V and J genes are TRBV5-1 and TRBJ1-2, with 7 nucleotides matching TRBD1. CDR3 region: CASTVGTVTNYGYTF. The CDR3, as DNA: TGCGCCAGCACCGTAGGGACAGTCACTAACTATGGCTACACCTTC.